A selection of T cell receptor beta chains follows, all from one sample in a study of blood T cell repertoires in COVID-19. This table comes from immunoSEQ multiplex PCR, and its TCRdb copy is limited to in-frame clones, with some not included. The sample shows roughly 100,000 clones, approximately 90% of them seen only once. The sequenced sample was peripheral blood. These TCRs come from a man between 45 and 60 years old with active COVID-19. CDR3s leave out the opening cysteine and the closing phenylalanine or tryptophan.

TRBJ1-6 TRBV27 ASSAGTNNSPLH
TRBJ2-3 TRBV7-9 ASSQMAVPSDTQY
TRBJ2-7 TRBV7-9 ASSALLAGASYEQY
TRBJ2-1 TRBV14 ASSQMGPGAGVYNEQF
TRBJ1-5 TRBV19 ASSQTGVNQPQH
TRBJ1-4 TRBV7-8 ASSHRVGEKLF
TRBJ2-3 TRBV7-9 ASSLLVLTDTQY
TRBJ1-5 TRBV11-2 ASSHRQSNQPQH
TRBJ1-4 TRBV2 ASTDRVDEKLF
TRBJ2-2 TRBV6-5 ASSPLVGELF
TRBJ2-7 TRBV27 ASSSRTSGASYEQY
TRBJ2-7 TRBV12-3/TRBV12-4 ASSWGQGYEQY
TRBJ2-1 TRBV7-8 ASSLRRSGGNNEQF
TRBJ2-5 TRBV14 ASSQIIAGGGETQY
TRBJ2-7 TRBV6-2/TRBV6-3 ASSYSGLAGDEQY
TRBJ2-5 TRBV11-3 ASSPPGQGSKRTQY